The 12 T cell receptor beta chains below were found in one sample sequenced in a study of Ad26.COV2.S vaccination and SARS-CoV-2 variants. The data were produced by immunoSEQ multiplex PCR, yet TCRdb's version contains in-frame clones alone and is incomplete. The sample gives 300,000 to 400,000 clones, around 89% of which show up once; roughly 4.8% is in the top ten. Treatment here: roughly 19 received Ad26.COV2.S at low or high dose, single or two shots; 5 received placebo; per-sample allocation not given. Samples were taken on day 63 after the first vaccine or placebo injection. The source material was peripheral blood, sampled in a trial of Ad26.COV2.S vaccine versus placebo. Source of these receptors: a person aged 18-65 years who received the Ad26.COV2.S COVID-19 vaccine or a placebo.

The chain carries TRBV7-2 and TRBJ1-2; 12 bases fit TRBD1. J was trimmed by 7 bases and V by 2 bases; bases with no gene match: 5. Germline CDR1 and CDR2: SGHTA and FQGNSA. This CDR3 region has 15 residues. CDR3 amino acids: CASSLRGTGGVGYTF. The CDR3 DNA is TGTGCCAGCAGCTTAAGGGGGACAGGGGGCGTTGGCTACACCTTC.

The chain couples TRBV20-1 to TRBJ1-2; D might be TRBD1 (5 bases). CDR3 length: 18 amino acids. In germline, CDR1 is DFQATT, CDR2 SNEGSKA (reference sequence). V lost 3 bases to trimming and J lost 8 bases, with 31 bases between them. This CDR3 is CSASLGGRWASPYYGYTF. The DNA of the CDR3 is TGCAGTGCTAGTTTGGGGGGTAGGTGGGCCAGCCCTTATTACGGCTACACCTTC.

The chain links TRBV7-9 to TRBJ2-2; the D gene is possibly TRBD1 (5 bases). The length of the CDR3 is 15 residues. V was shortened by 2 bases and J by 4 bases, with 11 bases between the two germline ends. Germline V gene data show CDR1 as SEHNR and CDR2 as FQNEAQ (reference sequence). The CDR3 sequence is CASSLRPGPTGELFF. The CDR3 DNA is TGTGCCAGCAGCTTAAGGCCAGGGCCCACCGGGGAGCTGTTTTTT.

The rearrangement uses TRBV20-1 and TRBJ2-5; D gene ambiguous. V was shortened by 3 bases and J by 4 bases, with 6 bases between the two germline ends. The CDR3 covers 11 residues. The V gene's germline CDR1 is DFQATT and CDR2 SNEGSKA (reference sequence). The CDR3 loop is CSASFGETQYF. DNA of the CDR3: TGCAGTGCTAGCTTTGGAGAGACCCAGTACTTC.

Comment on this clone: Other DNA sequences in this specimen translate into the identical CDR3. V is TRBV6-5 and J is TRBJ2-1; D gene ambiguous. This CDR3 comprises 12 residues. Germline CDR1 MNHEY, CDR2 SVGAGI. Trimming pared 0 bases from V and 8 bases from J, leaving 5 bases between. The CDR3 here is CASSYSGYEQFF. The DNA for the CDR3 is TGTGCCAGCAGTTACTCAGGCTATGAGCAGTTCTTC.

The chain employs TRBV18 and TRBJ2-7; TRBD1 is a possible D gene (5 bases). Trimming pared 6 bases from V and 2 bases from J, leaving 14 bases between. This CDR3 is 14 amino acids long. Germline values: CDR1 KGHSH, CDR2 LQKENI. The CDR3, as DNA: TGTGCCAGCTCTCAATTGGCAGGGACCTACGAGCAGTACTTC. Protein sequence: CASSQLAGTYEQYF.

This chain uses TRBV6-7 with TRBJ2-4; no firm D call. TRBV6-7 is treated as an ORF (open reading frame) with a function not yet certain. This CDR3 has 16 residues. V lost 2 bases to trimming and J lost 0 bases, with 11 bases between them. The CDR3 reads CASSYRVKLAKNIQYF. The CDR3 coding sequence is TGTGCCAGCAGTTACCGTGTTAAATTAGCCAAAAACATTCAGTACTTC.

The rearrangement joins TRBV19 to TRBJ1-1; D gene uncertain. Trimming shortened V by 7 bases and J by 0 bases, and 6 bases separated the two germline ends. CDR3 size: 12 residues. Germline CDR1 reads LNHDA; CDR2 reads SQIVND (reference sequence). This CDR3 is CASIAVNTEAFF. The DNA for the CDR3 is TGTGCCAGTATTGCCGTGAACACTGAAGCTTTCTTT.

The CDR3 here is CASSPDRVFQETQYF. In DNA form, the CDR3 reads TGTGCCAGCTCACCGGACAGGGTTTTCCAAGAGACCCAGTACTTC. The V gene is TRBV18, the J gene TRBJ2-5; 8 bases fit TRBD1. The CDR3 spans 15 residues. V trimming: 3 bases; J trimming: 1 base; junction bases outside the gene matches: 4. Germline values: CDR1 KGHSH, CDR2 LQKENI.

This chain uses TRBV28 with TRBJ1-2; possible D gene TRBD1, 6 bases. V gave up 6 bases and J gave up 5 bases, with 19 bases separating them. CDR1 and CDR2 (germline): MDHEN, SYDVKM. The CDR3 is made up of 15 amino acids. CDR3 protein: CASSTRFTDRYGYTF. The DNA for the CDR3 is TGTGCCAGCAGCACCCGATTTACGGACAGATATGGCTACACCTTC.

This rearrangement joins TRBV9 to TRBJ2-2, with D perhaps TRBD1 (8 bases). The CDR3 is made up of 16 amino acids. The germline V gene encodes CDR1 SGDLS and CDR2 YYNGEE. V was trimmed by 3 bases and J by 4 bases, leaving 16 bases between them. In DNA, the CDR3 is TGTGCCAGCAGCGAGGGAGGGACAGGTTCCACCGGGGAGCTGTTTTTT. Protein: CASSEGGTGSTGELFF.

V usage is TRBV3-1 (or the pseudogene TRBV3-2) and J usage is TRBJ1-1, with unresolved D. The germline V gene has CDR1 LGHDT and CDR2 YNNKEL (reference sequence). There are 13 residues in the CDR3. Trimming removed 0 bases from V and 3 bases from J, with 5 bases in between. CDR3 loop: CASSQDRDTEAFF. For the CDR3, the DNA is TGTGCCAGCAGCCAAGATCGGGACACTGAAGCTTTCTTT.